This entry features one T cell receptor beta chain sequence. The sample is drawn from a study of T cells after yellow fever vaccination. Looking at the study overall: When fractions had low cell numbers, they were prepared with SMART-Seq v4 Ultra Low Input.

TCRdb called the 5' RACE reads again in MiXCR, with one record for every CDR3 protein. The sample shows some 500,000 distinct CDR3 sequences, around an eighth of them seen only once. The CDR3 loop spans 15 amino acids. Trimming left V 0 bases short and J 7 bases short, with 12 bases between. This TCR was recovered from a man aged 25 to 40 who received the YFV17D yellow fever vaccine. This chain joins TRBV12-3 or TRBV12-4 and TRBJ2-2; possibly TRBD1 for D (5 bases). The sequencing here drew on PBMCs, taken on the day of the yellow fever booster vaccination. CDR3 region: CASSLAQGPHGELFF. CDR3 nucleotide sequence: TGTGCCAGCAGTTTAGCCCAGGGTCCCCACGGGGAGCTGTTTTTT.